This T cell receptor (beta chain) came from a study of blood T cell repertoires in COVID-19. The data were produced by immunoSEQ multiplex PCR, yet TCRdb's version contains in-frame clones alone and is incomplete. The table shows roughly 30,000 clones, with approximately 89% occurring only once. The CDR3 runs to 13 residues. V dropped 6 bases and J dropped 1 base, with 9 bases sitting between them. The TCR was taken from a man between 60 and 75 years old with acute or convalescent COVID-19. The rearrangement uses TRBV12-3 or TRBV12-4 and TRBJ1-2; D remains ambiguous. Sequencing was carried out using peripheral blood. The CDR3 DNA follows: TGTGCCAGCAGCCCTCAGGATAACTATGGCTACACCTTC. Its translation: CASSPQDNYGYTF.